One sample yielded the 8 T cell receptor beta chains listed below, sequenced in a study of CD8 T cells in ankylosing spondylitis (dated by TCRdb to the late 2010s). Receptor amplification or capture employed 5' RACE. These reads were obtained on an Illumina MiSeq. The public reads were reanalyzed by TCRdb: fastp trimming at Q25, MiXCR alignment, in-frame beta chains only. One record per CDR3 amino acid sequence lists the most common genes and DNA. For this sample there are tens of thousands of distinct CDR3 sequences; 7.9% appear just once. The leading ten clones occupy under 35% of the sample. Sequencing used blood. Receptors originate from a male donor with ankylosing spondylitis or in good health (not recorded which).

This clonotype was recorded at least ten times. The gene calls are TRBV4-2 and TRBJ2-1, with TRBD2 matching 9 bases. Germline V gives CDR1 LGHNA, CDR2 YNFKEQ. The CDR3 has 13 amino acids. V was pared by 4 bases and J by 6 bases, with 1 base of the junction left unmatched. CDR3 DNA: TGTGCCAGCAGCCCGACTAGCGGCAATGAGCAGTTCTTC. It encodes CASSPTSGNEQFF.

This clonotype came up once. This chain connects TRBV27 to TRBJ2-1; D ambiguous. CDR1 MNHEY and CDR2 SMNVEV come from the germline V gene (reference sequence). The CDR3 spans 13 residues. Trimming pared 5 bases from V and 5 bases from J, leaving 10 bases between. The CDR3, as DNA: TGTGCCAGCAGTACCAACTTGAACAATGAGCAGTTCTTC. It translates to CASSTNLNNEQFF.

This clonotype appeared a few times. The gene calls are TRBV27 and TRBJ2-2; D is uncertain. The CDR3 runs 14 residues. CDR1 is MNHEY and CDR2 is SMNVEV in the germline V gene (reference sequence). Trimming shortened V by 6 bases and J by 5 bases, and 13 bases separated the two germline ends. CDR3 sequence (DNA): TGTGCCAGCAGCACCTCTACATCGACCGGGGAGCTGTTTTTT. Translating gives CASSTSTSTGELFF.

At least ten counts were recorded for this clonotype. The J gene is TRBJ2-2, the V gene TRBV3-1; D possibly corresponds to TRBD1 (5 bases). V lost 0 bases and J lost 5, with 16 bases in between. CDR1 is LGHDT and CDR2 is YNNKEL in the germline V gene (reference sequence). The CDR3 has 17 amino acids. CDR3 region: CASSQDLGQIETGELFF. DNA for the CDR3: TGTGCCAGCAGCCAAGATCTAGGACAAATCGAAACCGGGGAGCTGTTTTTT.

The chain has TRBV16 and TRBJ2-6; D tentatively fits TRBD1 or TRBD2 (5 bases each). The CDR3 length is 15 residues. Germline V gene sequence: CDR1 KGHSY, CDR2 FQNENV. Trimming took 2 bases from V and 1 from J, leaving 6 bases between them. The CDR3 nucleotides are TGTGCCAGCAGCCAAGGGGGTTCTGGGGCCAACGTCCTGACTTTC. It yields the protein CASSQGGSGANVLTF. Full variable domain (remainder filled in from reference TRBV16 and TRBJ2-6): GEEVAQTPKHLVRGEGQKAKLYCAPIKGHSYVFWYQQVLKNEFKFLISFQNENVFDETGMPKERFSAKCLPNSPCSLEIQATKLEDSAVYFCASSQGGSGANVLTFGAGSRLTVL.

This clonotype was detected only a few times. The chain uses TRBV27 and TRBJ1-4; 7 bases match TRBD1. There are 14 residues in the CDR3. Unmatched junction bases numbered 6, after V lost 6 bases and J lost 5 bases. CDR1 is MNHEY and CDR2 is SMNVEV in the germline V gene (reference sequence). CDR3 bases: TGTGCCAGCAGGGTGACAGGGCAAAATGAAAAACTGTTTTTT. Its translation: CASRVTGQNEKLFF. The full variable domain, rest sourced from reference TRBV27 and TRBJ1-4, is EAQVTQNPRYLITVTGKKLTVTCSQNMNHEYMSWYRQDPGLGLRQIYYSMNVEVTDKGDVPEGYKVSRKEKRNFPLILESPSPNQTSLYFCASRVTGQNEKLFFGSGTQLSVL.

The V gene is TRBV6-6, the J gene TRBJ2-1, with 8 bases aligning to TRBD1. CDR3 length: 14 amino acids. The germline V gene has CDR1 MNHNY and CDR2 SVGAGI (reference sequence). Trimming removed 2 bases from V and 6 bases from J; junction bases left unmatched: 3. The CDR3 DNA sequence: TGTGCCAGCAGTTACGCAGGGGGCTCCAATGAGCAGTTCTTC. Its translation is CASSYAGGSNEQFF.

This clonotype was detected many times. The chain has TRBV28 and TRBJ1-3; D is unclear. Trimming took 3 bases from V and 3 from J, leaving 3 bases between them. The CDR3 spans 12 residues. Germline lookup yields CDR1 MDHEN and CDR2 SYDVKM. This CDR3 reads CASSLYGNTIYF. The CDR3 DNA follows: TGTGCCAGCAGTTTGTATGGAAACACCATATATTTT.